This is a list of T cell receptor beta chains from one sample in a study of cytomegalovirus exposure and HLA in healthy donors. TCRdb's copy holds only in-frame clones and misses some; the assay was immunoSEQ multiplex PCR. The sample has about 190,000 clones, around 80% seen once. Input material: PBMCs. These receptors were obtained from a woman aged 25-40 years in good health and CMV-seronegative. Both conserved end residues are part of each CDR3. Fields, in order: clone size, V gene, D gene, J gene, CDR3 DNA, CDR3 protein. A D gene is named only where the DNA matches it firmly. Rows give clone size only sometimes, using once, few, many, or a class for an expanded clone.

>.|TRBV21-1|.|TRBJ2-1
TGTGCCAGCAAGACCTGGGACAGCAACTCCTACAATGAGCAGTTCTTC
CASKTWDSNSYNEQFF
>once|TRBV6-5|TRBD2|TRBJ2-7
TGTGCCAGCAGTTACGATCGAACTAGCGGATCCTACGAGCAGTACTTC
CASSYDRTSGSYEQYF
>.|TRBV5-1|.|TRBJ2-7
TGCGCCAGCACAGGGGCCTCCTACGAGCAGTACTTC
CASTGASYEQYF
>.|TRBV11-2|TRBD2|TRBJ2-3
TGTGCCAGCAGCTTAGGGACACTAGCGGGGTACACAGATACGCAGTATTTT
CASSLGTLAGYTDTQYF
>.|TRBV18|.|TRBJ2-2
TGTGCCAGCTCACCACTAGCGCCTAACACCGGGGAGCTGTTTTTT
CASSPLAPNTGELFF
>.|TRBV5-1|.|TRBJ2-7
TGCGCCAGCAGCTTCCAGGGGGCGATCAACGGGGGGTACGAGCAGTACTTC
CASSFQGAINGGYEQYF
>few|TRBV4-3|TRBD1|TRBJ1-1
TGCGCCAGCAGCGCACGAACAGGGGCGAACACTGAAGCTTTCTTT
CASSARTGANTEAFF
>.|TRBV25-1|.|TRBJ2-1
TGTGCCAGCGGGCGATACAATGAGCAGTTCTTC
CASGRYNEQFF
>.|TRBV5-4|.|TRBJ2-7
TGTGCCAGCAGCCCGGGACTGAACTACGAGCAGTACTTC
CASSPGLNYEQYF
>.|TRBV25-1|TRBD1|TRBJ1-2
TGTGCCAGCAGTGAATTTTTATCGGACAGGGGCGGCTACACCTTC
CASSEFLSDRGGYTF
>.|TRBV5-4|.|TRBJ2-7
TGTGCCAGCAGCTTCACAGACTACGAGCAGTACTTC
CASSFTDYEQYF
>.|TRBV4-3|TRBD2|TRBJ2-7
TGCGCCAGCAGCCAAGATTCGACTAGCGGGGGGGCCTACGAGCAGTACTTC
CASSQDSTSGGAYEQYF
>.|TRBV4-3|TRBD1|TRBJ2-7
TGCGCCAGCAGCCAGGAGAGGACAGGGGGCGTCTACGAGCAGTACTTC
CASSQERTGGVYEQYF
>.|TRBV19|.|TRBJ1-2
TGTGCCAGTAAAGAGTATACGAATAGGGGTTTCGACTATGGCTACACCTTC
CASKEYTNRGFDYGYTF
>.|TRBV28|.|TRBJ1-2
TGTGCCAGCAGAAACCATGGGGAGATGGGGACTAACTATGGCTACACCTTC
CASRNHGEMGTNYGYTF
>.|TRBV7-3|.|TRBJ2-1
TGTGCCAGCAGCTTACCGTCGTACAATGAGCAGTTCTTC
CASSLPSYNEQFF
>.|TRBV9|TRBD1|TRBJ2-3
TGTGCCAGCAGCCCTCGACAGGGACGCACAGATACGCAGTATTTT
CASSPRQGRTDTQYF
>.|TRBV5-6|.|TRBJ1-5
TGTGCCAGCAGCTTGGGGGCAGGGAATCAGCCCCAGCATTTT
CASSLGAGNQPQHF
>once|TRBV28|.|TRBJ1-5
TGTGCCAGCAGTTCCCCCGGTCAGCCCCAGCATTTT
CASSSPGQPQHF
>.|TRBV5-1|TRBD2|TRBJ2-1
TGCGCCAGCAGGGAGGGACTAGTTGGGGACAATGAGCAGTTCTTC
CASREGLVGDNEQFF
>.|TRBV6-1|.|TRBJ2-1
TGTGCCAGCAGATTGCGAGAGCAGTTCTTC
CASRLREQFF
>.|TRBV6-5|TRBD1|TRBJ1-6
TGTGCCAGCAGTTACTCGAGCAGGGGGCGATCACCCCTCCACTTT
CASSYSSRGRSPLHF
>.|TRBV5-5|TRBD1|TRBJ2-7
TGTGCCAGCAGCCGGAGTACTTGGACAGGCTCCCAGGGCTCCTACGAGCAGTACTTC
CASSRSTWTGSQGSYEQYF
>few|TRBV7-3|TRBD2|TRBJ2-7
TGTGCCAGCAGCCTCCTAGCGGAAAGTTCCTACGAGCAGTACTTC
CASSLLAESSYEQYF
>.|TRBV28|.|TRBJ2-7
TGTGCCAGCAGTTTTCGGACTCCCCGCAGCGAGCAGTACTTC
CASSFRTPRSEQYF
>.|TRBV6-6|.|TRBJ2-7
TGTGCCAGCAGTTACTCGAGCGCACGGGACGAGCAGTACTTC
CASSYSSARDEQYF
>.|TRBV27|TRBD2|TRBJ2-1
TGTGCCAGCAGCCGGGACCCGGCGGGGGTTTGGGATGAGCAGTTCTTC
CASSRDPAGVWDEQFF
>.|TRBV2|.|TRBJ2-2
TGTGCCAGCAGGGGACAGAACACCGGGGAGCTGTTTTTT
CASRGQNTGELFF
>.|TRBV18|.|TRBJ1-1
TGTGCCAGCTCACCCGTTAGAAACCCGAACACTGAAGCTTTCTTT
CASSPVRNPNTEAFF
>.|TRBV10-3|.|TRBJ2-7
TGTGCCATCAGTGCCCCGGTCTACGAGCAGTACTTC
CAISAPVYEQYF
>once|TRBV7-9|TRBD1|TRBJ2-2
TGTGCCAGCAGCAACGACAGGGGCGACACCGGGGAGCTGTTTTTT
CASSNDRGDTGELFF
>.|TRBV2|TRBD2|TRBJ2-7
TGTGCCAGCAGACAGTTCGATACTAGCGGGGGATTCTTC
CASRQFDTSGGFF
>.|TRBV5-1|.|TRBJ1-2
TGCGCCAGCAGCTGGGCCCAGGGCTCTAACTATGGCTACACCTTC
CASSWAQGSNYGYTF
>.|TRBV5-1|.|TRBJ2-7
TGCGCCAGCAGCTTGCAACAGGGTACCTCCGAGCAGTACTTC
CASSLQQGTSEQYF
>.|TRBV27|.|TRBJ1-2
TGTGCCAGCAGTTTATCATGGGACTTCGGTGGCTACACCTTC
CASSLSWDFGGYTF
>.|TRBV6-5|.|TRBJ1-2
TGTGCCAGCAAAGAGGGTAACTATGGCTACACCTTC
CASKEGNYGYTF
>.|TRBV6-5|TRBD2|TRBJ2-2
TGTGCCAGCAGTTACTCGAAGACTAGCGGGACCGGGGAGCTGTTTTTT
CASSYSKTSGTGELFF
>few|TRBV15|TRBD1|TRBJ1-5
TGTGCCACCAGCAGAGACAGGGGGCGTAATCAGCCCCAGCATTTT
CATSRDRGRNQPQHF
>.|TRBV15|TRBD1|TRBJ2-3
TGTGCCACCAGCAGAGTTAGACAGGGAACAGATACGCAGTATTTT
CATSRVRQGTDTQYF
>.|TRBV9|TRBD1|TRBJ1-4
TGTGCCAGCAGCGCCCCAGGGGGCGGAAATGAAAAACTGTTTTTT
CASSAPGGGNEKLFF
>.|TRBV27|TRBD1|TRBJ1-2
TGTGCCAGCAGTTGGGGGACAGGGGGTGGCTACACCTTC
CASSWGTGGGYTF